This T cell receptor beta chain was captured by sequencing in a study of shared clonotypes between healthy human individuals. Looking at the study overall: Each donor's CD8 memory used one plate, CD8 naive two, each CD4 subset three.

Terminally differentiated effector memory CD45RA+ cells were left out of the naive CD8 fraction, which was CD45RO-negative and positively selected for CCR7. Using immunoSEQ multiplex PCR, the repertoire was profiled, and TCRdb retains in-frame clones only, with some absent. The table records around 2.1 million clones, 90% to 95% of them present only once. Specimen: naive CD8+ T cells from PBMCs. The clonotype originates from a man aged 18 to 35 in good health. Some clones in this sample may be carry-over from other donors' samples.

The CDR3 region has the DNA TGTGCCAGCCCATGGGGGGGGAAGCAGTACTTC. It codes for CASPWGGKQYF. The V gene is TRBV2, the J gene TRBJ2-7; the match to TRBD2 covers 7 bases. The CDR3 totals 11 residues. V gave up 8 bases and J gave up 8 bases; unmatched junction bases: 6. From germline, CDR1 is SNHLY and CDR2 FYNNEI.